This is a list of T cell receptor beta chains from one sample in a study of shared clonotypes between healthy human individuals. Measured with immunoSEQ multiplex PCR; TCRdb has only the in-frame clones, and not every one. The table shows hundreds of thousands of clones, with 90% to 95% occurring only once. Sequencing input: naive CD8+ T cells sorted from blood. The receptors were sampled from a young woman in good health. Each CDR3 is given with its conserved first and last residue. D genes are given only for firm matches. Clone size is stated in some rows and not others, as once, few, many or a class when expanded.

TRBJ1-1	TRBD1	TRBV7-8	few	CASSLGGGEAFF	TGTGCCAGCAGCTTAGGAGGGGGCGAAGCTTTCTTT
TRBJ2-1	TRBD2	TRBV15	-	CATRETSGSFSSSYNEQFF	TGTGCCACCAGAGAAACTAGCGGGAGTTTCTCCAGCTCCTACAATGAGCAGTTCTTC
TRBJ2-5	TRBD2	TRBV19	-	CASTEREGLLETQYF	TGTGCCAGTACTGAGCGGGAGGGCCTTTTGGAGACCCAGTACTTC
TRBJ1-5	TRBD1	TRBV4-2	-	CASSQGQGAGNQPQHF	TGTGCCAGCAGCCAGGGACAGGGGGCCGGCAATCAGCCCCAGCATTTT
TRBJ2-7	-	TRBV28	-	CASSSGPGLSSYEQYF	TGTGCCAGCAGTTCCGGTCCGGGACTTAGCTCCTACGAGCAGTACTTC
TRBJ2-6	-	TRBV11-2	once	CASRPGGVLTF	TGTGCCAGCAGGCCGGGCGGCGTCCTGACTTTC
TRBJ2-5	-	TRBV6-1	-	CASSETPAGSGDQETQYF	TGTGCCAGCAGCGAAACCCCGGCCGGTAGCGGAGACCAAGAGACCCAGTACTTC
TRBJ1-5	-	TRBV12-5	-	CASGMGVGQPQHF	TGTGCTAGTGGGATGGGGGTTGGTCAGCCCCAGCATTTT
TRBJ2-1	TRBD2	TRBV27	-	CASSPPTSGNYNEQFF	TGTGCCAGCAGTCCCCCTACTAGCGGGAATTACAATGAGCAGTTCTTC
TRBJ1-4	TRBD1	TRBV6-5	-	CASSPGQLNEKLFF	TGTGCCAGCAGCCCGGGACAGCTTAATGAAAAACTGTTTTTT
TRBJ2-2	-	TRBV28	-	CASSFQTNTGELFF	TGTGCCAGCAGTTTCCAGACGAACACCGGGGAGCTGTTTTTT
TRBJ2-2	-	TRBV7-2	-	CASSFDWDLSNTGELFF	TGTGCCAGCAGCTTTGACTGGGACCTCTCGAACACCGGGGAGCTGTTTTTT
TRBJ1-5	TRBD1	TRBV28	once	CASSRTGQNQPQHF	TGTGCCAGCAGTCGGACGGGACAGAATCAGCCCCAGCATTTT
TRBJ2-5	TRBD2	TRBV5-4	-	CASSFFELAKQETQYF	TGTGCCAGCAGCTTTTTTGAACTAGCGAAACAAGAGACCCAGTACTTC
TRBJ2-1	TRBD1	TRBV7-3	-	CASSSGQGTYNEQFF	TGTGCCAGCAGCTCGGGACAGGGGACATACAATGAGCAGTTCTTC
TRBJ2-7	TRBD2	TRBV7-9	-	CASSRPSGSSYEQYF	TGTGCCAGCAGCCGACCTAGCGGGAGTTCCTACGAGCAGTACTTC
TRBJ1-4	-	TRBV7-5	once	CVRSFGGQVYEKLFF	TGTGTCAGAAGCTTTGGGGGACAGGTCTATGAAAAACTGTTTTTT
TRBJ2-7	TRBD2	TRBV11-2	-	CASRRSGTSHEQYF	TGTGCCAGCCGCCGTAGCGGGACTAGCCACGAGCAGTACTTC
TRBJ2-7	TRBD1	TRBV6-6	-	CASTETGESYEQYF	TGTGCCAGCACCGAGACAGGGGAGAGCTACGAGCAGTACTTC
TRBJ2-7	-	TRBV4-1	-	CASSQDREAAGYEQYF	TGCGCCAGCAGCCAAGATCGCGAGGCAGCGGGTTACGAGCAGTACTTC
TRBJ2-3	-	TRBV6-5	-	CASSYVYAGTQYF	TGTGCCAGCAGTTACGTGTATGCGGGTACGCAGTATTTT
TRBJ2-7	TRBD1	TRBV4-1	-	CASSQAQGQFYEQYF	TGCGCCAGCAGCCAAGCGCAGGGACAGTTCTACGAGCAGTACTTC
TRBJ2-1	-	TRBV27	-	CASSLGRGSSYNEQFF	TGTGCCAGCAGTTTGGGGCGGGGCAGCTCCTACAATGAGCAGTTCTTC
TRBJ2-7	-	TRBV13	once	CASSLGQSYEQYF	TGTGCCAGTAGTTTGGGGCAGTCCTACGAGCAGTACTTC
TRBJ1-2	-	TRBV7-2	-	CASSPHRTVYGYTF	TGTGCCAGCAGCCCACACCGGACTGTTTATGGCTACACCTTC
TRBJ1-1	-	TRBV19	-	CATTSDRTALMNTEAFF	TGTGCCACCACCTCTGACAGGACCGCTCTTATGAACACTGAAGCTTTCTTT
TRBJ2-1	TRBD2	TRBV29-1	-	CSVVGTSGYNEQFF	TGCAGCGTTGTGGGGACTAGCGGCTACAATGAGCAGTTCTTC
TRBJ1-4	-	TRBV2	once	CASSEEGPANEKLFF	TGTGCCAGCAGTGAAGAGGGACCGGCTAATGAAAAACTGTTTTTT
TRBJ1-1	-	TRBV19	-	CASYEGIRTEAFF	TGTGCCAGTTATGAGGGGATCAGGACTGAAGCTTTCTTT
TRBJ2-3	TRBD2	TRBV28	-	CASSLGLAAINTQYF	TGTGCCAGCAGTTTAGGACTAGCGGCTATTAATACGCAGTATTTT
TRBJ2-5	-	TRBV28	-	CASSLSGQETQYF	TGTGCCAGCAGTTTATCAGGTCAAGAGACCCAGTACTTC
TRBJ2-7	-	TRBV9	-	CASSVGVEQYF	TGTGCCAGCAGCGTAGGGGTCGAGCAGTACTTC
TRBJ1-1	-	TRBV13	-	CASSSGPWTEAFF	TGTGCCAGCAGCTCCGGGCCCTGGACTGAAGCTTTCTTT
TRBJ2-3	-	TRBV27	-	CASLRGNTQYF	TGTGCCAGCTTGAGGGGGAATACGCAGTATTTT
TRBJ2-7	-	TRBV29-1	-	CSVRETTYEQYF	TGCAGCGTTAGGGAGACTACCTACGAGCAGTACTTC
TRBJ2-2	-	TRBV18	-	CASSPPKGNTGELFF	TGTGCCAGCTCACCTCCTAAGGGGAACACCGGGGAGCTGTTTTTT
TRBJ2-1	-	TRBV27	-	CASSLEGAYYNEQFF	TGTGCCAGCAGTTTGGAAGGGGCCTACTACAATGAGCAGTTCTTC
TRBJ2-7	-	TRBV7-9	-	CASSLAGNAQYF	TGTGCCAGCAGCTTAGCTGGGAACGCGCAGTACTTC
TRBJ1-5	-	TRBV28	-	CASSPQMTAQPQHF	TGTGCCAGCAGCCCCCAGATGACGGCGCAGCCCCAGCATTTT
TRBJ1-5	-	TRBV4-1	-	CASSQAGGNYQPQHF	TGCGCCAGCAGCCAAGCGGGGGGGAACTATCAGCCCCAGCATTTT
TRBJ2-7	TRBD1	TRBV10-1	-	CASSPGQPPYEQYF	TGCGCCAGCAGCCCGGGACAGCCCCCCTACGAGCAGTACTTC
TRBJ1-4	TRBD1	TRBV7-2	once	CASSLGRTGDEKLFF	TGTGCCAGCAGCTTAGGAAGGACAGGGGATGAAAAACTGTTTTTT
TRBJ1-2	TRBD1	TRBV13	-	CASSLMGTGGRYTF	TGTGCCAGCAGCTTAATGGGGACAGGGGGCCGCTACACCTTC
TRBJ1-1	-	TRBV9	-	CASSVASGSRGAFF	TGTGCCAGCAGCGTAGCTTCGGGGAGCCGCGGAGCTTTCTTT
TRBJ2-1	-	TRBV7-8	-	CASSPAFGGSLYNEQFF	TGTGCCAGCAGCCCGGCTTTTGGGGGGTCCCTATACAATGAGCAGTTCTTC
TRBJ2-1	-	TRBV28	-	CASSLINRGTGWVDEQFF	TGTGCCAGCAGTTTGATCAACCGGGGCACAGGATGGGTTGATGAGCAGTTCTTC
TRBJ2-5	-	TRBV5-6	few	CASLGVFGIQETQYF	TGTGCCAGCTTAGGGGTCTTTGGAATCCAAGAGACCCAGTACTTC
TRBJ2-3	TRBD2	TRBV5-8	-	CASSLGLAGDRDTQYF	TGTGCCAGCAGCTTGGGGCTAGCGGGAGATAGAGATACGCAGTATTTT
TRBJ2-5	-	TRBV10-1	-	CASGGDRWQETQYF	TGCGCCAGCGGAGGGGATAGATGGCAAGAGACCCAGTACTTC
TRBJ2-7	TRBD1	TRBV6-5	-	CASQDRGEVEQYF	TGTGCCAGCCAAGACAGGGGGGAAGTCGAGCAGTACTTC
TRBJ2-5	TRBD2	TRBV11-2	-	CASSSYAGAEQTQYF	TGTGCCAGCAGCTCTTATGCGGGAGCGGAGCAGACCCAGTACTTC
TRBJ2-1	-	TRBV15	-	CASQESDYNEQFF	TGTGCCTCACAGGAGTCAGACTACAATGAGCAGTTCTTC
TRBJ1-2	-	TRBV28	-	CASSFVAANYGYTF	TGTGCCAGCAGTTTTGTGGCGGCCAACTATGGCTACACCTTC
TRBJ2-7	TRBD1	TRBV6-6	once	CASIGQGMYEQYF	TGTGCCAGCATAGGACAGGGGATGTACGAGCAGTACTTC
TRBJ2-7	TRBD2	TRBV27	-	CASSLSGTKSEQYF	TGTGCCAGCAGTTTATCGGGGACTAAGAGCGAGCAGTACTTC